Listed below are T cell receptor beta chains from one sample, sequenced in a study of shared clonotypes between healthy human individuals. Using immunoSEQ multiplex PCR, the repertoire was profiled, and TCRdb retains in-frame clones only, with some absent. The data show more than 1,200,000 clones, 97% to 99% seen once. Sequenced input: naive CD4+ T cells sorted from blood. These receptors were obtained from a man younger than 45 in good health. CDR3s include the opening cysteine and the closing phenylalanine or tryptophan. The D gene is left open where the match is weak. Some rows mark clone size as missing; the rest say once, few, many or name a class of expanded clone.

CDR3 DNA: TGTGCCAGCAGCCACAGGGACAGGGTGGAACAGCCCCAGCATTTT
CDR3 protein: CASSHRDRVEQPQHF
CDR3 length: 15
V gene: TRBV7-8
clone size: -
J gene: TRBJ1-5
D gene: TRBD1

CDR3 DNA: TGTGCCAGCAGCGTAGCTTTGGACCCCTCCTACAATGAGCAGTTCTTC
CDR3 protein: CASSVALDPSYNEQFF
CDR3 length: 16
V gene: TRBV9
clone size: -
J gene: TRBJ2-1
D gene: -

CDR3 DNA: TGTGCCAGCAGCTTGGGGTCCAGGTTCTACGAGCAGTACTTC
CDR3 protein: CASSLGSRFYEQYF
CDR3 length: 14
V gene: TRBV5-5
clone size: -
J gene: TRBJ2-7
D gene: -

CDR3 DNA: TGTGCCAGCAGCGGGACAGGGGGCTATGGCTACACCTTC
CDR3 protein: CASSGTGGYGYTF
CDR3 length: 13
V gene: TRBV14
clone size: -
J gene: TRBJ1-2
D gene: TRBD1

CDR3 DNA: TGTGCCAGCAGTTTACTGGGATCCGAAGCTTTCTTT
CDR3 protein: CASSLLGSEAFF
CDR3 length: 12
V gene: TRBV28
clone size: -
J gene: TRBJ1-1
D gene: -

CDR3 DNA: TGTGCCAGCAGCTGTCCCTCAAGCAGAAAGACCTATGGCTACACCTTC
CDR3 protein: CASSCPSSRKTYGYTF
CDR3 length: 16
V gene: TRBV11-2
clone size: -
J gene: TRBJ1-2
D gene: -

CDR3 DNA: TGTGCCTCTGAGCTGGGTTACGAGCAGTACTTC
CDR3 protein: CASELGYEQYF
CDR3 length: 11
V gene: TRBV25-1
clone size: -
J gene: TRBJ2-7
D gene: -

CDR3 DNA: TGTGCCTGGAGTGTAGGGCTAGCCAGGGAGCAGTACTTC
CDR3 protein: CAWSVGLAREQYF
CDR3 length: 13
V gene: TRBV30
clone size: -
J gene: TRBJ2-7
D gene: -

CDR3 DNA: TGTGCCAGCAGCGTCTCGCCGGGACTAAGATACAATGAGCAGTTCTTC
CDR3 protein: CASSVSPGLRYNEQFF
CDR3 length: 16
V gene: TRBV5-6
clone size: once
J gene: TRBJ2-1
D gene: TRBD2

CDR3 DNA: TGTGCCAGCAGCTTGCCAGGGGGCCGTACTGAAGCTTTCTTT
CDR3 protein: CASSLPGGRTEAFF
CDR3 length: 14
V gene: TRBV7-9
clone size: -
J gene: TRBJ1-1
D gene: TRBD1

CDR3 DNA: TGTGCCAGCAGCCCCGGACAGAGGTCCTACAATGAGCAGTTCTTC
CDR3 protein: CASSPGQRSYNEQFF
CDR3 length: 15
V gene: TRBV7-3
clone size: -
J gene: TRBJ2-1
D gene: -

CDR3 DNA: TGTGCCAGCAGCGTACAGGTTTCGGCTGAAGCTTTCTTT
CDR3 protein: CASSVQVSAEAFF
CDR3 length: 13
V gene: TRBV9
clone size: once
J gene: TRBJ1-1
D gene: -

CDR3 DNA: TGTGCCAGCAGCTTAGGACTAGCGGGAGACCTGTACTTC
CDR3 protein: CASSLGLAGDLYF
CDR3 length: 13
V gene: TRBV7-3
clone size: -
J gene: TRBJ2-7
D gene: TRBD2

CDR3 DNA: TGTGCCAGCAGCTTCCCAGGGAGTGAGCAGTTCTTC
CDR3 protein: CASSFPGSEQFF
CDR3 length: 12
V gene: TRBV5-4
clone size: -
J gene: TRBJ2-1
D gene: -

CDR3 DNA: TGTGCCAGCAGCTTGGGACGCCCCTCCTACGAGCAGTACTTC
CDR3 protein: CASSLGRPSYEQYF
CDR3 length: 14
V gene: TRBV5-6
clone size: -
J gene: TRBJ2-7
D gene: -

CDR3 DNA: TGCGCCAGCAGCCGCCTGGGTCTTAACAATGAGCAGTTCTTC
CDR3 protein: CASSRLGLNNEQFF
CDR3 length: 14
V gene: TRBV4-3
clone size: -
J gene: TRBJ2-1
D gene: -

CDR3 DNA: TGTGCCAGCAGTTTACCCGGGAAACAGAACACTGAAGCTTTCTTT
CDR3 protein: CASSLPGKQNTEAFF
CDR3 length: 15
V gene: TRBV27
clone size: -
J gene: TRBJ1-1
D gene: -

CDR3 DNA: TGCGCCAGCAGCGTGGGCGGGGTAGGGGACAATGAGCAGTTCTTC
CDR3 protein: CASSVGGVGDNEQFF
CDR3 length: 15
V gene: TRBV5-1
clone size: once
J gene: TRBJ2-1
D gene: -

CDR3 DNA: TGCGCCAGCAGCTGGGACAGGGAGGGCACTGAAGCTTTCTTT
CDR3 protein: CASSWDREGTEAFF
CDR3 length: 14
V gene: TRBV5-1
clone size: once
J gene: TRBJ1-1
D gene: TRBD1

CDR3 DNA: TGTGCCAGCAGCCCCAGGGAGGCCGCCGGGGAGCTGTTTTTT
CDR3 protein: CASSPREAAGELFF
CDR3 length: 14
V gene: TRBV7-7
clone size: -
J gene: TRBJ2-2
D gene: -

CDR3 DNA: TGTGCCAGCAGCTTAGATCAGCCTCTCAACAATGAGCAGTTCTTC
CDR3 protein: CASSLDQPLNNEQFF
CDR3 length: 15
V gene: TRBV11-2
clone size: -
J gene: TRBJ2-1
D gene: -

CDR3 DNA: TGTGCCAGCAGCGGACAGGGCAGAGGCTACGAGCAGTACTTC
CDR3 protein: CASSGQGRGYEQYF
CDR3 length: 14
V gene: TRBV5-6
clone size: -
J gene: TRBJ2-7
D gene: TRBD1

CDR3 DNA: TGCAGCGCGACAGGGGGGGATGAAAAACTGTTTTTT
CDR3 protein: CSATGGDEKLFF
CDR3 length: 12
V gene: TRBV29-1
clone size: -
J gene: TRBJ1-4
D gene: TRBD1

CDR3 DNA: TGCGCCAGCAGCTTGGGGATAGGACAGGCCCGGGGTGGCTACACCTTC
CDR3 protein: CASSLGIGQARGGYTF
CDR3 length: 16
V gene: TRBV5-1
clone size: -
J gene: TRBJ1-2
D gene: TRBD1

CDR3 DNA: TGTGCCAGCAGCTCACGGACCCCACCTTACGAGCAGTACTTC
CDR3 protein: CASSSRTPPYEQYF
CDR3 length: 14
V gene: TRBV5-5
clone size: -
J gene: TRBJ2-7
D gene: -

CDR3 DNA: TGTGCCAGCAGCTTGGGGCCAGGCAACAATGAGCAGTTCTTC
CDR3 protein: CASSLGPGNNEQFF
CDR3 length: 14
V gene: TRBV5-6
clone size: -
J gene: TRBJ2-1
D gene: -

CDR3 DNA: TGTGCCAGCAGCCTACGACAGGGGTGGAATCGTGGCACAGATACGCAGTATTTT
CDR3 protein: CASSLRQGWNRGTDTQYF
CDR3 length: 18
V gene: TRBV7-2
clone size: -
J gene: TRBJ2-3
D gene: TRBD1

CDR3 DNA: TGTGCCAGCAGCTCAGCAGGGACCCAGTACTTC
CDR3 protein: CASSSAGTQYF
CDR3 length: 11
V gene: TRBV7-9
clone size: once
J gene: TRBJ2-5
D gene: -

CDR3 DNA: TGCGCCAGCAGCTTGGGGGCCGGTAGCGGGAGTACTTACGAGCAGTACTTC
CDR3 protein: CASSLGAGSGSTYEQYF
CDR3 length: 17
V gene: TRBV5-1
clone size: -
J gene: TRBJ2-7
D gene: TRBD2

CDR3 DNA: TGTGCCAGCAGTTTATGGGGACAGGGGGACGTTCAGCCCCAGCATTTT
CDR3 protein: CASSLWGQGDVQPQHF
CDR3 length: 16
V gene: TRBV28
clone size: -
J gene: TRBJ1-5
D gene: TRBD1

CDR3 DNA: TGTGCCAGTACCCCTTCGGCGGGCTCCTACGAGCAGTACTTC
CDR3 protein: CASTPSAGSYEQYF
CDR3 length: 14
V gene: TRBV19
clone size: -
J gene: TRBJ2-7
D gene: -

CDR3 DNA: TGCGCCAGCAGCTTGCGGCTAGCGGGAGCCGGGGAGCTGTTTTTT
CDR3 protein: CASSLRLAGAGELFF
CDR3 length: 15
V gene: TRBV5-1
clone size: -
J gene: TRBJ2-2
D gene: TRBD2

CDR3 DNA: TGTGCCAGCAGCTTGACCGGGACTTCCAAAGAGACCCAGTACTTC
CDR3 protein: CASSLTGTSKETQYF
CDR3 length: 15
V gene: TRBV7-7
clone size: -
J gene: TRBJ2-5
D gene: -

CDR3 DNA: TGTGCCAGCAGCCCCCCTCGGGGACGGGCTTTCTTT
CDR3 protein: CASSPPRGRAFF
CDR3 length: 12
V gene: TRBV28
clone size: -
J gene: TRBJ1-1
D gene: -

CDR3 DNA: TGTGCCAGCAGCCGCATACAGGGGAGGTTTAATGAGCAGTTCTTC
CDR3 protein: CASSRIQGRFNEQFF
CDR3 length: 15
V gene: TRBV11-2
clone size: -
J gene: TRBJ2-1
D gene: -

CDR3 DNA: TGCGCCAGCAGGGCCTACCAGCCCCAATTCCAAGATAACACTGAAGCTTTCTTT
CDR3 protein: CASRAYQPQFQDNTEAFF
CDR3 length: 18
V gene: TRBV5-1
clone size: -
J gene: TRBJ1-1
D gene: -

CDR3 DNA: TGTGCCAGTATCCCGGGCAGGGACGGCGGGGAGCTGTTTTTT
CDR3 protein: CASIPGRDGGELFF
CDR3 length: 14
V gene: TRBV19
clone size: -
J gene: TRBJ2-2
D gene: -

CDR3 DNA: TGTGCCAGCAGCTTATGGGGAGCGGGGGACTTTAATGAGCAGTTCTTC
CDR3 protein: CASSLWGAGDFNEQFF
CDR3 length: 16
V gene: TRBV7-9
clone size: -
J gene: TRBJ2-1
D gene: TRBD2

CDR3 DNA: TGTGCCAGCAGCGTAGCAGGAACCGGGGAGCTGTTTTTT
CDR3 protein: CASSVAGTGELFF
CDR3 length: 13
V gene: TRBV9
clone size: once
J gene: TRBJ2-2
D gene: -

CDR3 DNA: TGTGCCAGCAGCTCCCGACTAGCGGGAGGGCGGGGGCTGGGGAATGAGCAGTTCTTC
CDR3 protein: CASSSRLAGGRGLGNEQFF
CDR3 length: 19
V gene: TRBV7-9
clone size: -
J gene: TRBJ2-1
D gene: TRBD2

CDR3 DNA: TGTGCCAGCAGTAAAGGGACGATGAACACTGAAGCTTTCTTT
CDR3 protein: CASSKGTMNTEAFF
CDR3 length: 14
V gene: TRBV5-5
clone size: -
J gene: TRBJ1-1
D gene: -

CDR3 DNA: TGTGCCAGCAGTCGGACCGCCACCTATGGCTACACCTTC
CDR3 protein: CASSRTATYGYTF
CDR3 length: 13
V gene: TRBV6-5
clone size: -
J gene: TRBJ1-2
D gene: -

CDR3 DNA: TGTGCCAGCAGCGTAGATTGGGGGGATACGCAGTATTTT
CDR3 protein: CASSVDWGDTQYF
CDR3 length: 13
V gene: TRBV9
clone size: -
J gene: TRBJ2-3
D gene: -

CDR3 DNA: TGTGCCAGCAAGTTCGGGACTTGGACGGAGCAGTACTTC
CDR3 protein: CASKFGTWTEQYF
CDR3 length: 13
V gene: TRBV2
clone size: -
J gene: TRBJ2-7
D gene: -

CDR3 DNA: TGTGCAACCTCCATGGGGAACACCGGGGAGCTGTTTTTT
CDR3 protein: CATSMGNTGELFF
CDR3 length: 13
V gene: TRBV28
clone size: -
J gene: TRBJ2-2
D gene: -

CDR3 DNA: TGTGCCAGCAGCTCGGGCCTACAGGGGCCCGGGGAGCTGTTTTTT
CDR3 protein: CASSSGLQGPGELFF
CDR3 length: 15
V gene: TRBV11-2
clone size: -
J gene: TRBJ2-2
D gene: TRBD1

CDR3 DNA: TGCGCCAGCAGCCACAGGGGGCTAAATGAGCAGTTCTTC
CDR3 protein: CASSHRGLNEQFF
CDR3 length: 13
V gene: TRBV4-1
clone size: -
J gene: TRBJ2-1
D gene: TRBD1

CDR3 DNA: TGTGCCAGCAGCCATCCCGGGTTGGGTCTGGCGGGAGGATTATCCGGGCAGTACTTC
CDR3 protein: CASSHPGLGLAGGLSGQYF
CDR3 length: 19
V gene: TRBV5-4
clone size: -
J gene: TRBJ2-7
D gene: TRBD2

CDR3 DNA: TGTGCCAGCAGCTTGGGAAGAGGAATCACCGGGGAGCTGTTTTTT
CDR3 protein: CASSLGRGITGELFF
CDR3 length: 15
V gene: TRBV7-9
clone size: -
J gene: TRBJ2-2
D gene: -

CDR3 DNA: TGTGCCAGCACCCCCGGGACTGAGATAGAGCAGTACTTC
CDR3 protein: CASTPGTEIEQYF
CDR3 length: 13
V gene: TRBV6-1
clone size: -
J gene: TRBJ2-7
D gene: -

CDR3 DNA: TGTGCCAGCAGCTCGACGGGGGGTCTGGGCACAGATACGCAGTATTTT
CDR3 protein: CASSSTGGLGTDTQYF
CDR3 length: 16
V gene: TRBV11-3
clone size: -
J gene: TRBJ2-3
D gene: TRBD2

CDR3 DNA: TGTGCCAGCGGGACAGGGCTCTCTGGAAACACCATATATTTT
CDR3 protein: CASGTGLSGNTIYF
CDR3 length: 14
V gene: TRBV5-6
clone size: -
J gene: TRBJ1-3
D gene: TRBD1

CDR3 DNA: TGCGCCAGCAGCCAATCCGCGACAGAGCCGTACGAGCAGTACTTC
CDR3 protein: CASSQSATEPYEQYF
CDR3 length: 15
V gene: TRBV4-3
clone size: -
J gene: TRBJ2-7
D gene: -

CDR3 DNA: TGTGCCAGCTCACAACTCGACTTACTAGCGGGAGATTGGGGCAATGAGCAGTTCTTC
CDR3 protein: CASSQLDLLAGDWGNEQFF
CDR3 length: 19
V gene: TRBV18
clone size: -
J gene: TRBJ2-1
D gene: TRBD2